The subject of this entry is one T cell receptor beta chain. The antigen is unknown. The sample comes from a study of response to subunit inactivated influenza vaccine. TCRdb ran MiXCR on the RT-PCR reads and lists one entry per CDR3 protein. This sample has almost 250,000 distinct CDR3 sequences, with less than 15% found just once. The V segment lost 5 bases and the J segment 1 base; nucleotides outside the gene matches: 3. The CDR3 covers 16 residues. The germline V gene encodes CDR1 LNHDA and CDR2 SQIVND (reference sequence). Study-level results: Each seasonal influenza vaccination, the authors suggested, recruits few new T cells.

The origin of this receptor is a man in his forties or fifties who received an inactivated influenza vaccine. This chain joins TRBV19 and TRBJ2-1, with 12 bases lining up with TRBD2. The sequencing here drew on non-naive T cells sorted from PBMCs, taken 14 to 15 days before vaccination. The CDR3 reads CASSPLAGGSYNEQFF. CDR3 in DNA: TGTGCCAGTAGTCCACTAGCGGGAGGATCCTACAATGAGCAGTTCTTC.